The 10 T cell receptor beta chains listed next were all sequenced from one sample in a study of T cell responses to AZD1222 COVID-19 vaccine. Sequencing used immunoSEQ multiplex PCR; TCRdb keeps in-frame clones, though not all of them. The table shows 100,000 to 150,000 clones, with about nine tenths occurring only once. Sample: peripheral blood, taken on day 0 of AZD1222 vaccination. These receptors originate from an adult in good health.

The J gene is TRBJ2-7, the V gene TRBV5-6; either TRBD1 or TRBD2 may fit D (5 bases each). Trimming cost V 1 base and J 0 bases, with 11 bases left between them. Germline V gene lookup returns CDR1 SGHDT and CDR2 YYEEEE. The CDR3 covers 15 residues. The CDR3 reads CASSLPWGRSYEQYF. The CDR3 nucleotides read TGTGCCAGCAGCTTGCCGTGGGGACGCTCCTACGAGCAGTACTTC.

Comment on this clone: Other DNA variants within this sample encode the same CDR3. The rearrangement joins TRBV28 to TRBJ2-5, with TRBD1 as a possible D gene (6 bases). Deletions cut 2 bases from V and 4 bases from J, with 8 bases between. The length of the CDR3 is 13 residues. The germline CDR1 and CDR2 sequences are MDHEN and SYDVKM. CDR3 loop: CASSLRQAETQYF. Here the CDR3 DNA reads TGTGCCAGCAGTTTAAGACAGGCAGAGACCCAGTACTTC. Complete variable domain (other parts from reference TRBV28 and TRBJ2-5): DVKVTQSSRYLVKRTGEKVFLECVQDMDHENMFWYRQDPGLGLRLIYFSYDVKMKEKGDIPEGYSVSREKKERFSLILESASTNQTSMYLCASSLRQAETQYFGPGTRLLVL.

The chain's CDR3 is CASRSPGEGTDTQYF. The CDR3 DNA follows: TGTGCCAGCAGATCCCCCGGGGAGGGAACAGATACGCAGTATTTT. The chain is built from TRBV28 and TRBJ2-3, with 7 bases matching TRBD2. V shed 6 bases and J 3 bases; nucleotides not matched to a gene: 9. CDR1 is MDHEN, CDR2 SYDVKM, per germline. This CDR3 is built from 15 residues.

The chain carries TRBV12-3 or TRBV12-4 and TRBJ1-2, with 8 bases fitting TRBD1. V shed 7 bases, J shed 8 bases, and the junction held 6 bases outside the gene matches. This CDR3 is 12 amino acids long. CDR3 loop: CASNPTGEGYTF. CDR3 DNA: TGTGCCAGCAACCCGACAGGGGAGGGCTACACCTTC.

The genes are TRBV5-1 and TRBJ1-2, with TRBD1 identical over 8 bases. CDR1 SGHRS and CDR2 YFSETQ come from the germline V gene. Losses at the gene ends were 3 bases for V and 1 base for J; bases not matched to a gene: 5. CDR3 size: 15 residues. This CDR3 is CASSSGTGFNYGYTF. The CDR3 DNA reads TGCGCCAGCAGCTCAGGGACAGGATTTAACTATGGCTACACCTTC.

In this sample, this clone turned up a few times. DNA for the CDR3: TGTGCCAGCAGTTCCCTCGGGGGGAGCTCCTACGAGCAGTACTTC. Protein: CASSSLGGSSYEQYF. The V call is TRBV6-5, the J call TRBJ2-7; 7 nucleotides agree with TRBD2. Trimming took 4 bases from V and 0 from J; bases not matched to a gene: 6. The CDR3 runs to 15 residues. Germline assignment: CDR1 MNHEY and CDR2 SVGAGI.

The rearrangement uses TRBV11-3 and TRBJ1-1; D is unresolved. The CDR3 has 14 residues. Germline V gene sequence: CDR1 SGHNT, CDR2 YENEEA. With 2 bases removed from V and 1 base from J, the gap between germline ends came to 8 bases. CDR3 DNA sequence: TGTGCCAGCAGCTTACAAGGGTCGAACACTGAAGCTTTCTTT. Translating it yields CASSLQGSNTEAFF.

This clone was seen more than once but under ten times. V gene TRBV6-1 combines with J gene TRBJ1-5; D uncertain. The V end lost 1 base, the J end lost 6 bases, and 4 bases lay between the germline ends. Germline loops: CDR1 MNHNS, CDR2 SASEGT. CDR3 length: 12 residues. The CDR3: CASSEGFQPQHF. CDR3 nucleotides: TGTGCCAGCAGTGAAGGTTTTCAGCCCCAGCATTTT.

This clone was seen a few times. The CDR3 nucleotides read TGCGCCAGCAGTGAGTCGACAGGGCAGATTAGGTACTTC. This codes for CASSESTGQIRYF. The genes are TRBV10-1 and TRBJ2-7, with TRBD1 matching over 7 bases. The junction had 8 bases not matched to a gene; V was cut back by 0 bases and J by 12 bases. From germline, CDR1 is WNHNN and CDR2 SYGVQD (reference sequence). This CDR3 is 13 amino acids long.

The chain links TRBV18 to TRBJ1-5, with unresolved D. This CDR3 is 19 amino acids long. Trimming left V 3 bases short and J 3 bases short, with 24 bases between. CDR1 is KGHSH, CDR2 LQKENI, per germline. The CDR3 region is CASSPRAPHLSWDNQPQHF. CDR3 DNA sequence: TGTGCCAGCTCACCGAGAGCACCTCACTTGAGCTGGGACAATCAGCCCCAGCATTTT.